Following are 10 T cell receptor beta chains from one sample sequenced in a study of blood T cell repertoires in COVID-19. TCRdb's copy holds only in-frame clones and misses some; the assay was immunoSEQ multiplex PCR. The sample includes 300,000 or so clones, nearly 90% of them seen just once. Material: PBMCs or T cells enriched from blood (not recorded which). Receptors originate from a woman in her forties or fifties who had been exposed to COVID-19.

The CDR3 loop is CASSSQSLAGEETQYF. CDR3 bases: TGTGCCAGCAGCTCACAGAGTCTAGCGGGGGAAGAGACCCAGTACTTC. V is TRBV7-2 and J is TRBJ2-5, with 10 bases aligning to TRBD2. The trim removed 4 bases at V and 3 bases at J, leaving 8 bases unmatched. This CDR3 has 16 amino acids. The germline V gene encodes CDR1 SGHTA and CDR2 FQGNSA.

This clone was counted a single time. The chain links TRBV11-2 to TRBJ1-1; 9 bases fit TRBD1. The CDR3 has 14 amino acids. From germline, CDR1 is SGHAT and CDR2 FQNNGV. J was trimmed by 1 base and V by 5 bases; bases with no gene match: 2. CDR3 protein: CASSLQGANTEAFF. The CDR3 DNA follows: TGTGCCAGCAGCCTACAGGGGGCGAACACTGAAGCTTTCTTT.

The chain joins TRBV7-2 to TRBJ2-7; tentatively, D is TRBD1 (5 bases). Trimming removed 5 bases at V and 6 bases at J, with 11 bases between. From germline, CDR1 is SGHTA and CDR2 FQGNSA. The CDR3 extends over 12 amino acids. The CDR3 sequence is CASSTSRVEQYF. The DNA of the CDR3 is TGTGCCAGCAGCACATCCAGGGTCGAGCAGTACTTC.

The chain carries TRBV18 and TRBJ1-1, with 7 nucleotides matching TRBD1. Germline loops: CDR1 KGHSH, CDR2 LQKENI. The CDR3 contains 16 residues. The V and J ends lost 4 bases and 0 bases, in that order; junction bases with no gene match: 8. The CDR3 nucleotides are TGTGCCAGCTCACACGGAACCGGGACAGTGAACACTGAAGCTTTCTTT. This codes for CASSHGTGTVNTEAFF.

The CDR3 nucleotides are TGTGCCAGCAGTCGGACAGGGGGCAGTGAAAAACTGTTTTTT. Translated, it gives CASSRTGGSEKLFF. The chain combines TRBV28 with TRBJ1-4; TRBD1 matches 11 bases. The CDR3 spans 14 residues. The junction had 3 bases not matched to a gene; V was cut back by 5 bases and J by 7 bases. The germline CDR1 and CDR2 sequences are MDHEN and SYDVKM.

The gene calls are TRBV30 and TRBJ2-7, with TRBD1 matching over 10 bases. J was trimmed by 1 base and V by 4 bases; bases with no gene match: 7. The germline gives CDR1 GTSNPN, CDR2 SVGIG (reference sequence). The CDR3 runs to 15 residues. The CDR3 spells CAWTPWDRGSYEQYF. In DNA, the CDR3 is TGTGCCTGGACCCCGTGGGACAGGGGTTCCTACGAGCAGTACTTC.

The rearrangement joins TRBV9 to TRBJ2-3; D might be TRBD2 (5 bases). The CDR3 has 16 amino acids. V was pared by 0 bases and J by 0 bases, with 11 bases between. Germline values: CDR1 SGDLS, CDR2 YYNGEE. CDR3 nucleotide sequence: TGTGCCAGCAGCGTAGTTATGAGCGGTAGCACAGATACGCAGTATTTT. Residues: CASSVVMSGSTDTQYF.

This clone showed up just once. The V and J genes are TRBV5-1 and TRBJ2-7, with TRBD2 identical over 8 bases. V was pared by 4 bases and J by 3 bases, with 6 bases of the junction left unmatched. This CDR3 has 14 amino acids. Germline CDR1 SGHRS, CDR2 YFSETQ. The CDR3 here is CASSTGGGIYEQYF. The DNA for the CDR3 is TGCGCCAGCAGCACGGGAGGGGGGATCTACGAGCAGTACTTC.

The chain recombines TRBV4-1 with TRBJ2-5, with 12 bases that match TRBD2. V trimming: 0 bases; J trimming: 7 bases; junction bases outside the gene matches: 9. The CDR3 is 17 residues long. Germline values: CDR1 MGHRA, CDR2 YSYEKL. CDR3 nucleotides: TGCGCCAGCAGCCAAGATCCTAGCGGGGGGGTTGGAGCGACCCAGTACTTC. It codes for CASSQDPSGGVGATQYF.

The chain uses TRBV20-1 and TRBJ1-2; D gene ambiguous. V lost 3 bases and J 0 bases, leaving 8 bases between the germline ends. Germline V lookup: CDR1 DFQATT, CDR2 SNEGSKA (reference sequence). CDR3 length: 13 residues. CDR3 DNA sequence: TGCAGTGCTAGTAACAGAGCTAACTATGGCTACACCTTC. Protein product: CSASNRANYGYTF.